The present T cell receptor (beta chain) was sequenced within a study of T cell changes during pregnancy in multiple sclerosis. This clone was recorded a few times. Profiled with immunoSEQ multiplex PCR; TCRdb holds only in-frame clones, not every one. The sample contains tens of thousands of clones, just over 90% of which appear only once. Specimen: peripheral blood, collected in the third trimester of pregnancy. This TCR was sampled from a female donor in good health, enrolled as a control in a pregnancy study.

CDR3 sequence: CASSDSHQYGYTF. CDR3 bases: TGTGCCAGCTCAGACTCCCACCAATATGGCTACACCTTC. The V gene is TRBV27, the J gene TRBJ1-2; no definite D call. The CDR3 length is 13 residues. Looked up from germline, CDR1 is MNHEY and CDR2 is SMNVEV (reference sequence). Trimming removed 8 bases from V and 5 bases from J, with 15 bases in between.